This TCR beta chain was recorded in a study of cytomegalovirus exposure and HLA in healthy donors. General study findings and limits: In a later analysis, fewer than 20,000 TCR beta sequences were associated with HLA alleles at 0.05 false discovery rate.

The PCR contained 60 Vbeta and 13 Jbeta primers. TCRdb keeps only in-frame clones here, not all; method: immunoSEQ multiplex PCR. Altogether 150,000 to 200,000 clones are present, 70% to 80% being singletons, with the ten largest covering around 1.5%. The CDR3 covers 16 residues. Worth noting for this clone: Its antigen is not known.

This rearrangement joins TRBV21-1 to TRBJ2-7; whether TRBD2, the table's D call, matches the DNA was not checked. TRBV21-1 is assigned pseudogene status. The receptor was isolated from a woman under 40 in good health and CMV-seropositive. The sample was PBMCs. The CDR3 sequence: CASSARLAGVVKEQYF. The CDR3 DNA sequence: TGTGCCAGCAGCGCCCGACTAGCGGGAGTAGTTAAGGAGCAGTACTTC.